The rows below give T cell receptor beta chains drawn from one sample of a study of post-analysis software for immune sequencing data. TCRdb reanalysed the PCR reads using MiXCR and keeps one entry per CDR3 protein. The sample lists fewer than 700,000 distinct CDR3 sequences, 40% to 50% seen once, with roughly 1.8% in the top ten. The sample consisted of blood. The receptors stem from a girl aged 5-17 years with multiple sclerosis. CDR3s include the opening cysteine and the closing phenylalanine or tryptophan. D genes are given only for firm matches. The size of a clone is reported for some rows only, either as once, few or many, or as a class for expanded clones.

V	size	J	D	DNA	CDR3
TRBV2	.	TRBJ2-1	TRBD2	TGTGCCAGCAGTCGGACTAGCGGGGTCCTTTACAATGAGCAGTTCTTC	CASSRTSGVLYNEQFF
TRBV6-5	.	TRBJ2-5	TRBD2	TGTGCCAGCACCATACTTCGGGGACTAGCTAGAGAGACCCAGTACTTC	CASTILRGLARETQYF
TRBV7-9	.	TRBJ2-5	.	TGTGCCAGCAGTATTAGCGGAGTCTTTATCGGGCAGTACTTC	CASSISGVFIGQYF
TRBV24-1	.	TRBJ2-5	TRBD1	TGTGCCACCAGTGGACCGGGACAGGGATTCCAAGAGACCCAGTACTTC	CATSGPGQGFQETQYF
TRBV6-5	.	TRBJ2-7	TRBD2	TGTGCCAGCCCCCCAGCGGGAGACGGCGAGCAGTACTTC	CASPPAGDGEQYF
TRBV20-1	.	TRBJ1-3	.	TGCAGTGCTAGCCACAGCTCTGGAAACACCATATATTTT	CSASHSSGNTIYF
TRBV15	.	TRBJ2-1	.	TGTGCCACCAGGTCTCCCATGGCAGCCCCCTACAATGAGCAGTTCTTC	CATRSPMAAPYNEQFF
TRBV5-1	.	TRBJ2-1	.	TGCGCCAGCAGCGTCCAGGGGGGCTACAATGAGCAGTTCTTC	CASSVQGGYNEQFF
TRBV21-1	.	TRBJ2-3	.	TGTGCCAGCAGCAAAGTGGGGACCGAGGGAACAGATACGCAGTATTTT	CASSKVGTEGTDTQYF
TRBV30	.	TRBJ2-7	TRBD1	TGTGCCGCCGGGACAGGGGTCTCCTACGAGCAGTACTTC	CAAGTGVSYEQYF
TRBV12-3/TRBV12-4	.	TRBJ1-3	.	TGTGCCAGCAGTAACCCCAGGGTCTCTGGAAACACCATATATTTT	CASSNPRVSGNTIYF
TRBV7-9	few	TRBJ1-5	.	TGTGCCAGCAGCTCATGGAAGGATCAGCCCCAGCATTTT	CASSSWKDQPQHF
TRBV20-1	once	TRBJ1-2	TRBD1	TGCAGTGCGTTTACTAAAGGACAGGACTATGGCTACACCTTC	CSAFTKGQDYGYTF
TRBV15	few	TRBJ2-7	.	TGTGCCACCAGCAGAGATGATACGTACGAGCAGTACTTC	CATSRDDTYEQYF
TRBV5-1	few	TRBJ1-2	.	TGCGCCAGCAGGAAACGGGGGACCTATGGCTACACCTTC	CASRKRGTYGYTF
TRBV2	few	TRBJ2-7	.	TGTGCCAGCAGTGGGCTCTTGCCCTCCTCCGAGCAGTACTTC	CASSGLLPSSEQYF
TRBV7-9	few	TRBJ1-4	TRBD1	TGTGCCAGCAGCCGTGGGGACAGGGAGGGAAAACTGTTTTTT	CASSRGDREGKLFF
TRBV20-1	few	TRBJ1-1	.	TGCAGTGCTAGATACGGGAACACTGAAGCTTTCTTT	CSARYGNTEAFF
TRBV5-5	few	TRBJ1-4	.	TGTGCCAGCAGCCCCGCAATCCAGACAGCCCCCAAACTGTTTTTT	CASSPAIQTAPKLFF
TRBV5-1	.	TRBJ2-1	.	TGCGCCAGCAGCTTCAGGGAGAATGAGCAGTTCTTC	CASSFRENEQFF
TRBV6-5	.	TRBJ1-3	.	TGTGCCAGCACCACCGGGCAGGGAAACACCATATATTTT	CASTTGQGNTIYF
TRBV7-2	.	TRBJ2-1	.	TGTGCCAGCAGCTTAGTGAGGGGACGGGGTCCTTCCCAATTGGGCAATGAGCAGTTCTTC	CASSLVRGRGPSQLGNEQFF
TRBV5-1	.	TRBJ2-3	.	TGCGCCAGCAGCCCTCCCGGCGATGTTGCGCAGTATTTT	CASSPPGDVAQYF
TRBV6-2/TRBV6-3	.	TRBJ2-1	.	TGTGCCAGCAGTCCCAGGCCGGCCGGGATGCCGAATCTGGTGGATGAGCAGTTCTTC	CASSPRPAGMPNLVDEQFF
TRBV27	few	TRBJ2-5	.	TGTGCCAGCAGTCCTCGGACAGCGGAGACCCAGTACTTC	CASSPRTAETQYF
TRBV10-3	.	TRBJ2-3	TRBD2	TGTGCCATCAGTGAGTTCGCCTCCGGGACTAGCGCCACAGATACGCAGTATTTT	CAISEFASGTSATDTQYF
TRBV10-3	few	TRBJ2-5	.	TGTGCCATCAGTGAGGGGGCCCGACCCCCACAGACCCAGTACTTC	CAISEGARPPQTQYF
TRBV27	.	TRBJ1-1	.	TGTGCCAGCAGTTTAAGACGGGGTCGGGGCACTGAAGCTTTCTTT	CASSLRRGRGTEAFF
TRBV20-1	few	TRBJ2-1	.	TGCAGTGCGACCGAGGTGGGCCAGAGTTACAATGAGCAGTTCTTC	CSATEVGQSYNEQFF
TRBV3-1	.	TRBJ2-5	TRBD1	TGTGCCAGCAGCCAGGAATCCGGGACAGGGTTTTCAGAGACCCAGTACTTC	CASSQESGTGFSETQYF
TRBV11-2	.	TRBJ2-1	TRBD2	TGTGCCAGCAGCTTAGCTAGCGGGGGCCCTTCGGGTGAGCAGTTCTTC	CASSLASGGPSGEQFF
TRBV6-4	.	TRBJ2-4	TRBD2	TGTGCCAGCAGCCCAGAAGCGGGAGATAGAAACATTCAGTACTTC	CASSPEAGDRNIQYF
TRBV20-1	few	TRBJ2-7	TRBD1	TGCAGTGCTACCAAGGGACAGGGTTACGAGCAGTACTTC	CSATKGQGYEQYF
TRBV2	.	TRBJ2-3	.	TGTGCCAGCAAGACGGGGGCCCCCACAGATACGCAGTATTTT	CASKTGAPTDTQYF
TRBV10-3	few	TRBJ1-4	TRBD1	TGTGCCAGCAGGGGGAGCGACGAAAAACTGTTTTTT	CASRGSDEKLFF
TRBV25-1	once	TRBJ2-3	.	TGTGCCAGCAGTGAATTGTGGGGGGATCGCACAGATACGCAGTATTTT	CASSELWGDRTDTQYF
TRBV6-5	.	TRBJ1-5	.	TGTGCCAGCAGCCCGGGGGGGGTGGGCAATCAGCCCCAGCATTTT	CASSPGGVGNQPQHF
TRBV5-1	.	TRBJ2-5	.	TGCGCCAGCAAGGATAGCGGACAAGAGACCCAGTACTTC	CASKDSGQETQYF
TRBV4-2	.	TRBJ2-7	.	TGTGCCAGCAGCCAACTCCCCTCCTACGAGCAGTACTTC	CASSQLPSYEQYF
TRBV3-1	.	TRBJ2-4	.	TGTGCCAGCAGCCAAGACGCAGGGCAAAGCATTCAGTACTTC	CASSQDAGQSIQYF
TRBV6-5	few	TRBJ2-3	.	TGTGCCAGCAGTTATGCCAACAGGGCCTCTAGCACAGATACGCAGTATTTT	CASSYANRASSTDTQYF
TRBV20-1	.	TRBJ2-5	.	TGCAGTGCTAGAGTCGACAGAGGGGAGACCCAGTACTTC	CSARVDRGETQYF
TRBV4-1	.	TRBJ2-7	.	TGCGCCAGCAGCCGAGAGGTGGACTACGAGCAGTACTTC	CASSREVDYEQYF
TRBV10-3	.	TRBJ2-7	TRBD2	TGTGCCATCAGTGAGTCGTCTAGCGGGAGGTACGAGCAGTACTTC	CAISESSSGRYEQYF
TRBV10-3	few	TRBJ2-1	.	TGTGCCATCAGTGAGTCCAGCACCGGCTACAATGAGCAGTTCTTC	CAISESSTGYNEQFF
TRBV3-1	.	TRBJ1-1	TRBD1	TGTGCCAGCAGCCAAAACAGGGGTGGTGAAGCTTTCTTT	CASSQNRGGEAFF
TRBV5-1	few	TRBJ2-7	.	TGCGCCAGCAGCTTGGGCTCCGGAGGGAACGAGCAGTACTTC	CASSLGSGGNEQYF
TRBV7-8	.	TRBJ2-3	.	TGTGCCAGCAGCTTAGCTGGGTACGATACGCAGTATTTT	CASSLAGYDTQYF
TRBV2	.	TRBJ2-3	.	TGTGCCAGCAGTGAGGGTTCGGGTACGCAGTATTTT	CASSEGSGTQYF
TRBV20-1	few	TRBJ2-4	.	TGCAGGGATGGGGGGGCCGCCCGAAAAAACATTCAGTACTTC	CRDGGAARKNIQYF
TRBV4-1	.	TRBJ2-3	.	TGCGCCAGCAGCCAAGCGGACAGCCGCACAGATACGCAGTATTTT	CASSQADSRTDTQYF
TRBV5-1	.	TRBJ2-5	TRBD1	TGCGCCAGCAGCTTGGCAGGGGGCGCGAAGACCCAGTACTTC	CASSLAGGAKTQYF
TRBV20-1	.	TRBJ2-1	.	TGCAGTGCTACCCAGGATGAGCAGTTCTTC	CSATQDEQFF
TRBV11-2	.	TRBJ2-1	.	TGTGCCAGCAGCTCCAAAATATTGACCGAGCAGTTCTTC	CASSSKILTEQFF
TRBV7-9	.	TRBJ2-7	.	TGTGCCAGCAGACCCGAAAGCTCCTACGGGCAGTACTTC	CASRPESSYGQYF
TRBV18	few	TRBJ1-1	TRBD1	TGTGCCAGCTCATCAGGACAGGGCCCGATGAACACTGAAGCTTTCTTT	CASSSGQGPMNTEAFF
TRBV15	once	TRBJ2-7	.	TGTGCCACCAGCAGCACAGCCTCCTACGAGCAGTACTTC	CATSSTASYEQYF
TRBV20-1	.	TRBJ2-7	TRBD1	TGCAGTGCTAGCCAGGGGGACGAGCAGTACTTC	CSASQGDEQYF